This T cell receptor (delta chain) was identified in a study of Vδ1+ human thymocytes (dated by TCRdb to 2016 to 2019). Background on the whole study: The study characterised mRNA-level TRG and TRD CDR3 repertoires of highly purified Vdelta1+ thymocytes from young children as a data resource. Validation of the multiplex-based CDR3 amplicon strategy against 5'RACE-based CDR3 amplicon generation methods had been performed previously. The full study reports these points: Although sort purity was high, approximately 20% of thymic TRD sequences were Vdelta2 (with a few Vdelta3), in contrast to the peripheral blood Vdelta1+ controls. Because no clustering by age or sex was observed, donors were not stratified by these variables in the analyses. Many TRG clonotypes were shared between donors (up to roughly 6.9x10^3), whereas TRD repertoires were essentially private (max roughly 100 shared). The use of highly purified populations and single-cell validation was advised by the authors, since misinterpretation of bulk repertoire data could be caused by unexpected Vdelta2 sequences. The thymic TRG and TRD repertoires appeared highly polyclonal, with Gaussian CDR3 length distributions, in contrast to the oligoclonal repertoires of peripheral blood.

RNA extraction was carried out with the RNeasy mini kit, and reverse transcription was then done using Superscript III. Multiplex PCR was used to generate CDR3 amplicons, with pooled V-gene forward primers and a constant-region reverse primer carrying Illumina adaptor overhangs. Amplicons were gel-purified, then indexed with Nextera index primers over approximately 8 extra PCR cycles and purified with AMPure XP beads. Sequencing of libraries was performed on an Illumina MiSeq using paired-end 250 bp reads, dual indexing and an approximately 19% PhiX spike-in. For the original study's pipeline: FastQC was used to check read quality, and ea-utils fastq-join was used to merge TRG read pairs. Annotation of sequences was performed with IMGT/HighV-QUEST, only productive sequences with unambiguous V-gene assignment were retained, and clonotypes were defined by identical CDR3 sequence. VDJtools 1.1.1, tcR 2.2.3, Treemap and vegan Shannon diversity in R 3.4.4 were used for downstream analysis. TCRdb called clones from the public reads with CATT, and repeated DNA sequences were later combined into one row. What appears here as the V and J calls and clone size reflects TCRdb's work, not the paper's. A total of 70,000 to 90,000 delta-chain clones appear in this sample, about 35% of them only once. Around 0.3% of the sample rests with the top ten.

This clone was picked up a small number of times. Its antigen is unknown. Base qualities are not recorded, but no much larger clone differs from it by a single base. Thymic samples were depleted of alphabeta T cells, then CD3+ TCRVdelta1+ TCRVdelta2- thymocytes were FACS-sorted. The purity of the sorted Vdelta1+ thymocytes was between roughly 98% and 99.6%. The thymic specimens were obtained from seven or eight paediatric patients who were undergoing corrective cardiac surgery and ranged in age from about 5 days to 16 months. Thymic tissue was dispersed, and mononuclear cells were isolated on a Histopaque-1077 density gradient. Staining used anti-TCRVdelta1 clone TS8.2, anti-TCRVdelta2 clone B6, anti-CD3 clone HIT3a and anti-TCRalphabeta clone IP26 antibodies. The trim is 1 base for V and 2 bases for J, with a gap of 26 bases between the germline ends. The CDR3, from cysteine to phenylalanine, totals 20 residues. Only the CDR3 part of the read is kept: 60 bases, read in frame from the first base. For CDR1 and CDR2, the germline V gene lists TSWWSYY and QGS.

This clonotype was sampled from a boy in the first two years of life who had congenital heart surgery. The specimen sequenced was Vdelta1+ gamma-delta thymocytes from the thymus. The cell subset or site label, read with the paper, signifies: FACS-sorted CD3+ TCRalphabeta- TCRVdelta1+ TCRVdelta2- thymocytes. The V gene is TRDV1 and the J gene is TRDJ1, with a tentative D gene TRDD3 over 6 matching bases. The CDR3 protein sequence reads: CALGEQLLPTPVLGTDKLIF. The DNA sequence follows: TGTGCTCTTGGGGAACAGCTCCTCCCTACCCCAGTACTGGGTACCGATAAACTCATCTTT.